This T cell receptor beta chain appears in the sequencing data of a study of response to subunit inactivated influenza vaccine. V was clipped by 0 bases and J by 1 base, with 9 bases between them. This CDR3 has 15 amino acids. Germline CDR1 and CDR2: ENHRY and SYGVKD. The table lists this clonotype with a few counts. Its specificity is not known. TCRdb re-derived calls from the RT-PCR reads in MiXCR, one entry per CDR3 protein. Of about 500,000 distinct CDR3 sequences listed, more than 15% are singletons. Findings of the study overall: There was a suggestion from the authors that each seasonal influenza vaccination recruits few new T cells.

This receptor was taken from a man aged 45-69 years who received an inactivated influenza vaccine. The chain couples TRBV10-3 to TRBJ1-1; unclear D gene. Specimen: CD4+ T cells sorted from PBMCs, collected about 24 months after vaccination. In DNA form, the CDR3 reads TGTGCCATCAGTGAGTCGAAAGTGACGAACACTGAAGCTTTCTTT. Its translation is CAISESKVTNTEAFF.